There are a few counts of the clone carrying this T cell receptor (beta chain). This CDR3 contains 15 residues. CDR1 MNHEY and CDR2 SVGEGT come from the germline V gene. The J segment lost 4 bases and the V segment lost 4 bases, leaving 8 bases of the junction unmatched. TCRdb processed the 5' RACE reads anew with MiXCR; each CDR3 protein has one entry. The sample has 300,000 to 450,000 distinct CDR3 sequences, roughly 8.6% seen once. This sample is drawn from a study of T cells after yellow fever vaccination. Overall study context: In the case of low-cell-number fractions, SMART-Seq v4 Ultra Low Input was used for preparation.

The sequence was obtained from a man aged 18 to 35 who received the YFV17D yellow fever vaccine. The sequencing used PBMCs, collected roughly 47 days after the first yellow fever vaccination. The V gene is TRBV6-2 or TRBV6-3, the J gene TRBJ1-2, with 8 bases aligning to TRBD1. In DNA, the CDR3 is TGTGCCAGCAGTTCACGGGCAGGGGGCTTCTATGGCTACACCTTC. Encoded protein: CASSSRAGGFYGYTF.